This T cell receptor (beta chain) was sequenced in a study of blood T cell repertoires in COVID-19. Looking at the study overall: There were acute and convalescent COVID-19 samples, and they came from the United States, Italy and Spain. T cells, B-cell-depleted T cells, or PBMCs supplied cDNA or gDNA.

This clone was detected only once. CDR1 and CDR2 (germline): SGHVS, FQNEAQ. The trim removed 5 bases at V and 0 bases at J, leaving 3 bases unmatched. This CDR3 spans 15 amino acids. How the authors handled the data: Estimation of nucleated cell counts was performed using reference gene primer amplification. Data came from immunoSEQ multiplex PCR; TCRdb stores just in-frame clones and leaves some out. The DNA was the basis for D and trimming; V, J and clone size are from that table. The table records 70,000 to 100,000 clones, 70% to 90% of them present only once. Enrolled during active infection, Seattle patients were then followed longitudinally.

This clonotype was obtained from a man aged 45-60 years with COVID-19, enrolled during active disease. The chain couples TRBV7-8 to TRBJ1-2, with 10 bases lining up with TRBD1. Sequencing was performed on peripheral blood. This CDR3 reads CASSPGQGANYGYTF. In DNA form, the CDR3 reads TGTGCCAGCAGCCCAGGACAGGGGGCTAACTATGGCTACACCTTC.